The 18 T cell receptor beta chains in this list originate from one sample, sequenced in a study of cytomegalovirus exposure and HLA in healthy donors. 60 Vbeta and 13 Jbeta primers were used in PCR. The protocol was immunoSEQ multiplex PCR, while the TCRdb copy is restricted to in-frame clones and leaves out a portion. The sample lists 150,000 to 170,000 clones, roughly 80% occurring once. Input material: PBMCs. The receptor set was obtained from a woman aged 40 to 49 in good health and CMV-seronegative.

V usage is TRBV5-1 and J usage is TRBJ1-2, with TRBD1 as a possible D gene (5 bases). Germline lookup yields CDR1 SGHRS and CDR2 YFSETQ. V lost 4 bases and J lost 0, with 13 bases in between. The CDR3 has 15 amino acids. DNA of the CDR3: TGCGCCAGCAGCCCCTCCCTACAGGCTAACTATGGCTACACCTTC. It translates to CASSPSLQANYGYTF.

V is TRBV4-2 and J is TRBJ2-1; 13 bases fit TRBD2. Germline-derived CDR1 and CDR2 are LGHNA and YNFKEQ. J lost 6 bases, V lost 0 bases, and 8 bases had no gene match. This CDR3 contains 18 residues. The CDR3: CASSQDGWGLAGINEQFF. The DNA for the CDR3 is TGTGCCAGCAGCCAAGATGGTTGGGGACTAGCGGGGATCAATGAGCAGTTCTTC.

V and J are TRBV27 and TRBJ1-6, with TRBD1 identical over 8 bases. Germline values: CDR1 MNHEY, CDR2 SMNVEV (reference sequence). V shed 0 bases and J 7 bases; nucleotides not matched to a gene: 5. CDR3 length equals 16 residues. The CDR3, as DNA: TGTGCCAGCAGTTTATCGCCTACAGGGGGGAATTCACCCCTCCACTTT. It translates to CASSLSPTGGNSPLHF.

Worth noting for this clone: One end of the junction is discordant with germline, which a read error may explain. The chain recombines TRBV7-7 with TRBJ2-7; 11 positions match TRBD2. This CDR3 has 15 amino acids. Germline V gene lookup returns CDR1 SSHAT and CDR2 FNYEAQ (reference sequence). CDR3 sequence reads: CASSPGTSGSYEQYF. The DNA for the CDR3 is TGTGCTAGCAGCCCCGGGACTAGCGGCTCCTACGAGCAGTACTTC.

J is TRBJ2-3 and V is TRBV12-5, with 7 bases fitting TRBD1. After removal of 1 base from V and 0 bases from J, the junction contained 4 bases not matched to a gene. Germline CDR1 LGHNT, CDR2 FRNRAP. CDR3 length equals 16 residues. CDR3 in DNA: TGTGCTAGTGGTTTGGGGGGACAGTTTAGCACAGATACGCAGTATTTT. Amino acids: CASGLGGQFSTDTQYF.

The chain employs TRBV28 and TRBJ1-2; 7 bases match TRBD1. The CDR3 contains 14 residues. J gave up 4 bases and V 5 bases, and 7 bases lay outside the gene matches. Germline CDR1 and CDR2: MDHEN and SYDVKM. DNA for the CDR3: TGTGCCAGCAGTACGTCAGGGGGGTTCTATGGCTACACCTTC. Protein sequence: CASSTSGGFYGYTF.

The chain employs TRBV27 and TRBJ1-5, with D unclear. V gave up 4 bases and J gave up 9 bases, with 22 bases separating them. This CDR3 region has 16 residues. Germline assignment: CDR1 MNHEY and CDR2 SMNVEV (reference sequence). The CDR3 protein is CASSSTPRGRGSPQHF. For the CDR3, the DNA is TGTGCCAGCAGTTCAACACCCAGAGGGAGAGGATCGCCCCAGCATTTT.

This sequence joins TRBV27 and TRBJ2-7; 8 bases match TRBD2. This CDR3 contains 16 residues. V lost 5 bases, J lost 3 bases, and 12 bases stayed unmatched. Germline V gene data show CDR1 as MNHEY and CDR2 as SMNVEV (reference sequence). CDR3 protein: CASSLLWTSSYYEQYF. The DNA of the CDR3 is TGTGCCAGCAGTCTCTTGTGGACTAGCAGTTACTACGAGCAGTACTTC.

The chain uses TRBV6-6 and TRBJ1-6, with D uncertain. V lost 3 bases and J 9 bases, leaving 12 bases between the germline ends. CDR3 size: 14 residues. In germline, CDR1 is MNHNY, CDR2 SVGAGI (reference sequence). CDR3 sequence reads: CASSYKGGSSPLHF. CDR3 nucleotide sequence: TGTGCCAGCAGTTATAAGGGAGGGAGTTCACCCCTCCACTTT.

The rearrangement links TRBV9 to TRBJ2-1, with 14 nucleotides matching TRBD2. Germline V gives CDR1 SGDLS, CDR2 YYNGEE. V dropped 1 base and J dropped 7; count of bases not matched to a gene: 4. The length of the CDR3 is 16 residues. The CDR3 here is CASSVHGLAGGNEQFF. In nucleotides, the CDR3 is TGTGCCAGCAGCGTACACGGACTAGCGGGAGGTAATGAGCAGTTCTTC.

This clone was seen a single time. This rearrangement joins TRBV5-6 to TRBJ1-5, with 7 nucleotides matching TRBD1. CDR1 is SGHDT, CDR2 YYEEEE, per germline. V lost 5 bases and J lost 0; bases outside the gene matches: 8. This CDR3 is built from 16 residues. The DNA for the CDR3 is TGTGCCAGCAGAAATTACAGGGGAAATAGCAATCAGCCCCAGCATTTT. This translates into CASRNYRGNSNQPQHF. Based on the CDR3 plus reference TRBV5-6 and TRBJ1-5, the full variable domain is DAGVTQSPTHLIKTRGQQVTLRCSPKSGHDTVSWYQQALGQGPQFIFQYYEEEERQRGNFPDRFSGHQFPNYSSELNVNALLLGDSALYLCASRNYRGNSNQPQHFGDGTRLSIL.

The CDR3 loop reads CASKGGAYNSPLHF. CDR3 sequence (DNA): TGTGCCAGTAAAGGGGGCGCTTATAATTCACCCCTCCACTTT. The chain combines TRBV19 with TRBJ1-6, with TRBD1 identical over 7 bases. The CDR3 covers 14 residues. Germline V gene lookup returns CDR1 LNHDA and CDR2 SQIVND (reference sequence). V was pared by 7 bases and J by 4 bases, with 4 bases of the junction left unmatched.

CDR3 amino acids: CALAAGGSNQPQHF. As DNA, the CDR3 is TGTGCCCTTGCGGCGGGCGGGAGCAATCAGCCCCAGCATTTT. The rearrangement joins TRBV28 to TRBJ1-5; D gene uncertain. Trimming cost V 11 bases and J 1 base, with 15 bases left between them. Per the germline V gene, CDR1 is MDHEN and CDR2 is SYDVKM. This CDR3 is 14 amino acids long.

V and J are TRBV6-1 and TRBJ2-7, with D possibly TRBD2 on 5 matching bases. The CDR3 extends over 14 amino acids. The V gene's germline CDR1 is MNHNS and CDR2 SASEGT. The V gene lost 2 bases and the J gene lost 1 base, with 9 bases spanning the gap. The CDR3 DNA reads TGTGCCAGCAGTGAACTCGGGATTTCCTACGAGCAGTACTTC. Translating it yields CASSELGISYEQYF.

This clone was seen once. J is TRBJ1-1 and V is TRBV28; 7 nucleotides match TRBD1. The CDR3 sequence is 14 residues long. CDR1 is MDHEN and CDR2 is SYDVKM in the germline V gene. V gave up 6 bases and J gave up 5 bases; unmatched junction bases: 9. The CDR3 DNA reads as TGTGCCAGCAGGTTACAGGGGATACCGACTGAAGCTTTCTTT. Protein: CASRLQGIPTEAFF.

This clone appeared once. The CDR3 reads CASSGGLSGDTGELFF. The CDR3 DNA is TGCGCCAGCAGTGGGGGCTTGTCCGGGGACACCGGGGAGCTGTTTTTT. The gene calls are TRBV5-1 and TRBJ2-2, with D possibly being TRBD1 (6 bases). CDR1 is SGHRS, CDR2 YFSETQ, per germline. This CDR3 is built from 16 residues. The V and J ends lost 5 bases and 3 bases respectively, with 17 bases between them. Full variable domain (outside the CDR3, taken from reference TRBV5-1 and TRBJ2-2): KAGVTQTPRYLIKTRGQQVTLSCSPISGHRSVSWYQQTPGQGLQFLFEYFSETQRNKGNFPGRFSGRQFSNSRSEMNVSTLELGDSALYLCASSGGLSGDTGELFFGEGSRLTVL.

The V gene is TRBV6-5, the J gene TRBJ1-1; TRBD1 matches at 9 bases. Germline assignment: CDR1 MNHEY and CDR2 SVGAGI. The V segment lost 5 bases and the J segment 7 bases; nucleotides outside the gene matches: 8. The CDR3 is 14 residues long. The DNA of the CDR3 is TGTGCCAGCAGTACCCCGGCGGGACAGGGTGAAGCTTTCTTT. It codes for CASSTPAGQGEAFF.

The CDR3 bases are TGTGCCAGCAGCCAGGGCCCCAGCCCGAGCACAGATACGCAGTATTTT. Translating it yields CASSQGPSPSTDTQYF. V gene TRBV5-4 combines with J gene TRBJ2-3; TRBD1 might be the D (5 bases). This CDR3 comprises 16 residues. With 4 bases removed from V and 0 bases from J, the gap between germline ends came to 15 bases. Germline V gives CDR1 SGHNT, CDR2 YYREEE (reference sequence).